The next 25 T cell receptor beta chains were all read from a single sample in a study of blood T cell repertoires in COVID-19. The repertoire was sequenced with immunoSEQ multiplex PCR; TCRdb's copy has only in-frame clones and lacks some. The sample yields 200,000 to 250,000 clones, around four fifths seen once. Sequenced input: peripheral blood. These receptors all come from a woman aged 55-69 years with active or convalescent COVID-19.

This clone has just a few counts. The V and J genes are TRBV7-2 and TRBJ2-1; TRBD2 aligns across 13 bases. This CDR3 spans 17 amino acids. V lost 5 bases to trimming and J lost 7 bases; unmatched junction nucleotides: 11. Germline CDR1 and CDR2: SGHTA and FQGNSA. The CDR3 DNA is TGTGCCAGCAGCCGTGGAACTAGCGGGAGGGCGAGGAATGAGCAGTTCTTC. This encodes CASSRGTSGRARNEQFF.

The genes are TRBV19 and TRBJ2-5; 9 bases fit TRBD2. Germline V CDR1 and CDR2: LNHDA, SQIVND (reference sequence). CDR3 size: 16 residues. V lost 3 bases and J lost 0; bases outside the gene matches: 5. The CDR3 DNA sequence: TGTGCCAGTAGTATGTCAATAGCGGGGGACCAAGAGACCCAGTACTTC. It specifies CASSMSIAGDQETQYF.

The CDR3 loop reads CASSLANSPYNEQFF. The CDR3 nucleotides read TGTGCCAGCAGCTTAGCCAACTCCCCTTACAATGAGCAGTTCTTC. The rearrangement links TRBV7-2 to TRBJ2-1; D call uncertain. Between the trimmed V and J ends, which lost 0 bases and 4 bases, there was a span of 10 bases. Germline assignment: CDR1 SGHTA and CDR2 FQGNSA. This CDR3 comprises 15 residues.

The CDR3 region has the DNA TGCGCCAGCAGCCAAGGACAGGCGGGTTGGCATTTT. Its translation is CASSQGQAGWHF. The chain uses TRBV10-2 and TRBJ1-5; TRBD1 agrees at 7 bases. Germline V gene sequence: CDR1 WSHSY, CDR2 SAAADI. J lost 15 bases, V lost 6 bases, and 11 bases had no gene match. The CDR3 sequence is 12 residues long.

The gene calls are TRBV4-1 and TRBJ2-7, with 9 bases identical to TRBD2. Trimming at V came to 1 base and at J to 2 bases, leaving 6 bases not matched to a gene. Germline lookup yields CDR1 MGHRA and CDR2 YSYEKL. The CDR3 runs to 16 residues. Here the CDR3 reads CASSQVMLAGTYEQYF. CDR3 nucleotides: TGCGCCAGCAGCCAAGTTATGCTAGCGGGGACCTACGAGCAGTACTTC.

Note on this clone: The junction departs from the called germline gene at one end, perhaps through a read error. Other nucleotide sequences from this sample produce the same CDR3. The chain is built from TRBV29-1 and TRBJ1-5; tentatively, D is TRBD1 (6 bases). Germline assignment: CDR1 SQVTM and CDR2 ANQGSEA. CDR3 length equals 13 residues. The CDR3 DNA sequence: TGCAGCGTTAAGAAGGACAGTAATCAGCCTCAGCATTTT. As protein: CSVKKDSNQPQHF.

The rearrangement joins TRBV5-4 to TRBJ2-1; D not resolved. The V end lost 4 bases, the J end lost 7 bases, and 15 bases lay between the germline ends. Per the germline V gene, CDR1 is SGHNT and CDR2 is YYREEE (reference sequence). The CDR3 is 14 amino acids. The CDR3 loop is CASSRGVVLNEQFF. In DNA form, the CDR3 reads TGTGCCAGCAGCAGAGGCGTTGTCCTGAATGAGCAGTTCTTC.

The rearrangement joins TRBV10-3 to TRBJ2-2, with 8 bases identical to TRBD2. V lost 6 bases, J lost 2 bases, and 8 bases stayed unmatched. The CDR3 is 16 amino acids. Germline assignment: CDR1 ENHRY and CDR2 SYGVKD. CDR3 in DNA: TGTGCCATCAGGGAGGTACTAGCGGATAACACCGGGGAGCTGTTTTTT. This gives the protein CAIREVLADNTGELFF.

This sequence joins TRBV9 and TRBJ2-3, with 9 bases fitting TRBD2. In germline, CDR1 is SGDLS, CDR2 YYNGEE. Trimming at V came to 4 bases and at J to 1 base, leaving 7 bases not matched to a gene. This CDR3 region has 16 residues. This chain's CDR3 is CASSSQRGAGTDTQYF. Written as DNA, the CDR3 is TGTGCCAGCAGCTCCCAGCGGGGGGCCGGCACAGATACGCAGTATTTT.

This clone was observed a few times. The J gene is TRBJ2-3, the V gene TRBV4-1; 14 nucleotides agree with TRBD2. Per the germline V gene, CDR1 is MGHRA and CDR2 is YSYEKL. The CDR3 runs 18 residues. Trimming cost V 0 bases and J 2 bases; bases outside gene matches: 4. CDR3 sequence: CASSQEGLAGVTTDTQYF. CDR3 in DNA: TGCGCCAGCAGCCAAGAGGGACTAGCGGGAGTAACCACAGATACGCAGTATTTT.

The chain joins TRBV27 to TRBJ2-1, with 8 bases identical to TRBD1. The trim removed 6 bases at V and 2 bases at J, leaving 3 bases unmatched. The length of the CDR3 is 14 residues. CDR1 and CDR2 from the germline V gene are MNHEY and SMNVEV (reference sequence). The CDR3 nucleotides are TGTGCCAGCAGAGACAGGGGCGCCTACAATGAGCAGTTCTTC. This sequence encodes CASRDRGAYNEQFF.

This clone was seen once. The DNA of the CDR3 is TGCGCCAGCAGCCAAGATTTCAGGGCGGAGCGGGGGCCCGGCAATGAGCAGTTCTTC. Its translation is CASSQDFRAERGPGNEQFF. The gene calls are TRBV4-1 and TRBJ2-1; 8 bases fit TRBD2. CDR1 is MGHRA, CDR2 YSYEKL, per germline. This CDR3 contains 19 residues. The junction had 16 bases not matched to a gene; V was cut back by 0 bases and J by 6 bases.

The chain recombines TRBV11-2 with TRBJ2-3, with no clear D. V gave up 2 bases and J gave up 0 bases, with 6 bases separating them. Germline V gene data show CDR1 as SGHAT and CDR2 as FQNNGV. The CDR3 consists of 14 residues. The CDR3 region is CASSLLSSTDTQYF. CDR3 DNA: TGTGCCAGCAGCTTACTGAGCAGCACAGATACGCAGTATTTT.

The chain carries TRBV24-1 and TRBJ2-1; 9 nucleotides align to TRBD1. Unmatched junction bases numbered 16, after V lost 7 bases and J lost 4 bases. Germline-derived CDR1 and CDR2 are KGHDR and SFDVKD. There are 18 residues in the CDR3. CDR3 protein: CATSDTGPGTGLYNEQFF. DNA for the CDR3: TGTGCCACCAGCGACACCGGCCCCGGGACAGGGTTATACAATGAGCAGTTCTTC.

The chain carries TRBV2 and TRBJ2-5; TRBD1 aligns across 10 bases. The CDR3 covers 15 residues. Germline trimming cut 6 bases from V and 5 bases from J; bases unmatched to any gene: 9. Germline CDR1 is SNHLY and CDR2 is FYNNEI. The DNA of the CDR3 is TGTGCCAGCAGGAAAGACAGGGGGCTCACCGAGACCCAGTACTTC. Translation gives CASRKDRGLTETQYF.

The chain combines TRBV29-1 with TRBJ1-1; 7 positions agree with TRBD1. Trimming took 5 bases from V and 4 from J; bases not matched to a gene: 10. The germline gives CDR1 SQVTM, CDR2 ANQGSEA. The CDR3 is made up of 14 amino acids. DNA for the CDR3: TGCAGCGTTCAAAGACAGGGTGGGGGCACTGAAGCTTTCTTT. This sequence encodes CSVQRQGGGTEAFF.

The gene calls are TRBV11-2 and TRBJ2-5, with 8 positions matching TRBD2. Trimming at V came to 0 bases and at J to 4 bases, leaving 4 bases not matched to a gene. The CDR3 has 15 amino acids. Germline assignment: CDR1 SGHAT and CDR2 FQNNGV. The CDR3 DNA reads as TGTGCCAGCAGCTTAGATACCCTAGCGGGAGAGACCCAGTACTTC. Translating gives CASSLDTLAGETQYF.

J is TRBJ2-5 and V is TRBV7-2; 8 positions match TRBD2. Germline V CDR1 and CDR2: SGHTA, FQGNSA. CDR3 size: 14 residues. The J segment lost 5 bases and the V segment lost 5 bases, leaving 7 bases of the junction unmatched. The DNA of the CDR3 is TGTGCCAGCAGCCCCCACACGGGGGGGGAGACCCAGTACTTC. This gives the protein CASSPHTGGETQYF.

This chain connects TRBV11-2 to TRBJ2-1; 8 bases align to TRBD2. This CDR3 comprises 14 residues. J lost 5 bases, V lost 3 bases, and 3 bases had no gene match. Germline CDR1 is SGHAT and CDR2 is FQNNGV. This CDR3 reads CASSFTGRDNEQFF. CDR3 in DNA: TGTGCCAGCAGCTTTACCGGGAGGGACAATGAGCAGTTCTTC. The complete variable domain, with remaining parts taken from reference TRBV11-2 and TRBJ2-1, reads EAGVAQSPRYKIIEKRQSVAFWCNPISGHATLYWYQQILGQGPKLLIQFQNNGVVDDSQLPKDRFSAERLKGVDSTLKIQPAKLEDSAVYLCASSFTGRDNEQFFGPGTRLTVL.

This clone was counted only a few times. The chain is built from TRBV5-5 and TRBJ1-5, with D unresolved. The germline V gene encodes CDR1 SGHKS and CDR2 YYEKEE (reference sequence). V was shortened by 0 bases and J by 7 bases, with 14 bases between the two germline ends. The CDR3 is 15 amino acids. The CDR3 reads CASSLDGLLWQPQHF. As DNA, the CDR3 is TGTGCCAGCAGCTTGGACGGTCTACTCTGGCAGCCCCAGCATTTT.

This chain uses TRBV30 with TRBJ2-7; the match to TRBD2 covers 10 bases. This CDR3 region has 17 residues. V shed 2 bases, J shed 2 bases, and the junction held 12 bases outside the gene matches. Germline CDR1 is GTSNPN and CDR2 is SVGIG (reference sequence). DNA of the CDR3: TGTGCCTGGAGTAAGGCTAGCGGGAGTGGAGGACCCTACGAGCAGTACTTC. The encoded protein is CAWSKASGSGGPYEQYF.

The chain employs TRBV28 and TRBJ1-5; 8 nucleotides align to TRBD1. The CDR3 contains 15 residues. After removal of 4 bases from V and 7 bases from J, the junction contained 9 bases not matched to a gene. Per germline, CDR1 MDHEN and CDR2 SYDVKM. This CDR3 reads CASSSPQGAGQPQHF. The DNA of the CDR3 is TGTGCCAGCAGTTCCCCTCAGGGGGCAGGGCAGCCCCAGCATTTT. The full variable domain, in which reference TRBV28 and TRBJ1-5 provide the parts outside the CDR3, is DVKVTQSSRYLVKRTGEKVFLECVQDMDHENMFWYRQDPGLGLRLIYFSYDVKMKEKGDIPEGYSVSREKKERFSLILESASTNQTSMYLCASSSPQGAGQPQHFGDGTRLSIL.

This clone has a handful of counts. The chain employs TRBV10-2 and TRBJ2-7; TRBD1 is a possible D gene (5 bases). CDR1 WSHSY and CDR2 SAAADI come from the germline V gene. The CDR3 is 14 amino acids. The V end lost 3 bases, the J end lost 4 bases, and 13 bases lay between the germline ends. Written as DNA, the CDR3 is TGCGCCAGCAGTGATTCCGACAGAGATTACGAGCAGTACGTC. Translating gives CASSDSDRDYEQYV.

Turning to this clone: At the DNA level, this CDR3 is encoded by other sequences in the same sample as well. This CDR3 reads CASSSAGGNYGYTF. The CDR3 DNA follows: TGTGCCAGTAGTTCTGCAGGGGGCAACTATGGCTACACCTTC. The V and J genes are TRBV19 and TRBJ1-2, with 8 bases aligning to TRBD1. CDR1 LNHDA and CDR2 SQIVND come from the germline V gene (reference sequence). The CDR3 is 14 amino acids. The trim removed 5 bases at V and 2 bases at J, leaving 4 bases unmatched.

This chain uses TRBV7-2 with TRBJ1-6; TRBD1 is a possible D gene (5 bases). This CDR3 has 13 amino acids. Germline V gives CDR1 SGHTA, CDR2 FQGNSA. Trimming took off 5 bases at V and 7 bases at J, with 9 bases between the two ends. CDR3 protein: CASSETVNSPLHF. As DNA, the CDR3 is TGTGCCAGCAGCGAGACAGTGAATTCACCCCTCCACTTT. Full variable domain (missing parts from reference TRBV7-2 and TRBJ1-6): GAGVSQSPSNKVTEKGKDVELRCDPISGHTALYWYRQSLGQGLEFLIYFQGNSAPDKSGLPSDRFSAERTGGSVSTLTIQRTQQEDSAVYLCASSETVNSPLHFGNGTRLTVT.